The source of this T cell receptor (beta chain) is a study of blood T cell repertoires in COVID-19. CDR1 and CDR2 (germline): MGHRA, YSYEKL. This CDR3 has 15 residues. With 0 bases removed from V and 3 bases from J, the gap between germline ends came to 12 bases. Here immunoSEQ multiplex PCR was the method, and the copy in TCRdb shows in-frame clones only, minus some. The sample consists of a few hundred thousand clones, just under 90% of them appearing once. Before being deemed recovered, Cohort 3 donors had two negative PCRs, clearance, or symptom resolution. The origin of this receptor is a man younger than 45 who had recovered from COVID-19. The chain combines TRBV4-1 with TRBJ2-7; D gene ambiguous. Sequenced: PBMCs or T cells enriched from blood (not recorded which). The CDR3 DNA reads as TGCGCCAGCAGCCAAGAACTCCACGTCAACTACGAGCAGTACTTC. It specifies CASSQELHVNYEQYF.